Described below is a single T cell receptor (beta chain) sequence and its context. The record originates from a study of Graves' ophthalmopathy and Graves' hyperthyroidism. TCR beta CDR3 regions were amplified from RNA transcripts. In the first round, RT-PCR was carried out with HTBI primers, and a multiplex PCR formed the second round. TCRdb itself ran the multiplex PCR reads through MiXCR, one entry per CDR3 protein. The profile shows about 620,000 distinct CDR3 sequences, about 20% of them singletons. V dropped 4 bases and J dropped 4 bases, with 11 bases sitting between them. Germline CDR1 is SGHRS and CDR2 is YFSETQ. The CDR3 totals 13 residues.

The chain has TRBV5-1 and TRBJ1-2; D not resolved. The specimen was peripheral blood. The receptor's source is a woman under 30 with stable Graves' hyperthyroidism. Some clones in this sample may be carry-over from other donors' samples. This CDR3 is CASSRNGFYGYTF. The CDR3 DNA is TGCGCCAGCAGCCGGAATGGGTTCTATGGCTACACCTTC.